The rows below give T cell receptor beta chains drawn from one sample of a study of identifying expanded T cells in peripheral blood. The data were produced by immunoSEQ multiplex PCR, yet TCRdb's version contains in-frame clones alone and is incomplete. The sample has under 120,000 clones; 85% to 90% are singletons. The sequenced material came from blood. All receptors derive from a person aged 18-70 years in good health. CDR3s include the opening cysteine and the closing phenylalanine or tryptophan. D genes are given only for firm matches. Rows may omit the clone size; those that give it use once, few, many or a size class.

V gene: TRBV2
J gene: TRBJ1-5
clone size: NA
D gene: NA
CDR3 protein: CASSRGGNQPQHF
CDR3 DNA: TGTGCCAGCAGCCGGGGCGGAAATCAGCCCCAGCATTTT

V gene: TRBV2
J gene: TRBJ1-3
clone size: NA
D gene: NA
CDR3 protein: CASSEMSGNTIYF
CDR3 DNA: TGTGCCAGCAGTGAAATGTCGGGAAACACCATATATTTT

V gene: TRBV7-9
J gene: TRBJ1-2
clone size: NA
D gene: NA
CDR3 protein: CASSLAPGLSYGYTF
CDR3 DNA: TGTGCCAGCAGCTTAGCGCCGGGCCTCAGCTACGGCTACACCTTC

V gene: TRBV5-6
J gene: TRBJ2-7
clone size: once
D gene: TRBD2
CDR3 protein: CASSLGGTISYEQYF
CDR3 DNA: TGTGCCAGCAGCTTGGGGGGGACTATCTCCTACGAGCAGTACTTC

V gene: TRBV6-1
J gene: TRBJ1-5
clone size: NA
D gene: TRBD1
CDR3 protein: CASRTGFGQPQHF
CDR3 DNA: TGTGCCAGCCGGACAGGGTTCGGTCAGCCCCAGCATTTT

V gene: TRBV7-2
J gene: TRBJ1-1
clone size: NA
D gene: NA
CDR3 protein: CASSLGGRWNTEAFF
CDR3 DNA: TGTGCCAGCAGCTTGGGGGGCCGCTGGAACACTGAAGCTTTCTTT

V gene: TRBV6-6
J gene: TRBJ1-4
clone size: NA
D gene: NA
CDR3 protein: CASSRQAANEKLFF
CDR3 DNA: TGTGCCAGCAGTAGACAGGCCGCTAATGAAAAACTGTTTTTT

V gene: TRBV7-9
J gene: TRBJ2-7
clone size: NA
D gene: NA
CDR3 protein: CASSLGTTGLEQYF
CDR3 DNA: TGTGCCAGCAGCTTAGGGACTACCGGACTCGAGCAGTACTTC

V gene: TRBV7-9
J gene: TRBJ2-3
clone size: NA
D gene: TRBD1
CDR3 protein: CASSPTGADTQYF
CDR3 DNA: TGTGCCAGCAGTCCGACAGGGGCAGATACGCAGTATTTT

V gene: TRBV19
J gene: TRBJ1-1
clone size: NA
D gene: TRBD1
CDR3 protein: CASSFYRDSTEAFF
CDR3 DNA: TGTGCCAGTAGTTTCTACCGGGACAGCACTGAAGCTTTCTTT

V gene: TRBV7-2
J gene: TRBJ2-2
clone size: NA
D gene: NA
CDR3 protein: CASSSLSRGAWGTGELFF
CDR3 DNA: TGTGCCAGCAGCTCCCTAAGTCGGGGGGCATGGGGTACCGGGGAGCTGTTTTTT

V gene: TRBV6-1
J gene: TRBJ1-2
clone size: NA
D gene: TRBD1
CDR3 protein: CASSLTGLYGYTF
CDR3 DNA: TGTGCCAGCAGCCTGACAGGGCTCTATGGCTACACCTTC

V gene: TRBV6-5
J gene: TRBJ2-5
clone size: NA
D gene: TRBD2
CDR3 protein: CASSSYAGGPETQYF
CDR3 DNA: TGTGCCAGCAGTTCCTACGCGGGGGGGCCAGAGACCCAGTACTTC

V gene: TRBV6-1
J gene: TRBJ2-7
clone size: NA
D gene: NA
CDR3 protein: CASRETYEQYF
CDR3 DNA: TGTGCCAGCAGGGAAACATACGAGCAGTACTTC

V gene: TRBV6-5
J gene: TRBJ2-7
clone size: NA
D gene: NA
CDR3 protein: CASSRNGRGSYEQYF
CDR3 DNA: TGTGCCAGCAGTCGGAACGGGAGAGGGTCCTACGAGCAGTACTTC

V gene: TRBV6-5
J gene: TRBJ1-1
clone size: NA
D gene: NA
CDR3 protein: CASRRENTEAFF
CDR3 DNA: TGTGCCAGCAGACGGGAGAACACTGAAGCTTTCTTT